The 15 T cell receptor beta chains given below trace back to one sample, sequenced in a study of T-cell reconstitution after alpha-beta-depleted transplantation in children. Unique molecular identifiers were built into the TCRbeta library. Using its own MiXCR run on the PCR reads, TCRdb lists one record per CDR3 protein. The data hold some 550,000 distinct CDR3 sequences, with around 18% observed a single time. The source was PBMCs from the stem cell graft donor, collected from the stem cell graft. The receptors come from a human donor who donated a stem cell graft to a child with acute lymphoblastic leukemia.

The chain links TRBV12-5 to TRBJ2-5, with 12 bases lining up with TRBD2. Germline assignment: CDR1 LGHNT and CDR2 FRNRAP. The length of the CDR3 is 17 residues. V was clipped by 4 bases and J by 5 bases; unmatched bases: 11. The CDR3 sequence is CASGSGTSGSVGETQYF. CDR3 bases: TGTGCTAGTGGTTCCGGGACTAGCGGGTCCGTCGGGGAGACCCAGTACTTC. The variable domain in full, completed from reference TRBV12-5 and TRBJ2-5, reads DARVTQTPRHKVTEMGQEVTMRCQPILGHNTVFWYRQTMMQGLELLAYFRNRAPLDDSGMPKDRFSAEMPDATLATLKIQPSEPRDSAVYFCASGSGTSGSVGETQYFGPGTRLLVL.

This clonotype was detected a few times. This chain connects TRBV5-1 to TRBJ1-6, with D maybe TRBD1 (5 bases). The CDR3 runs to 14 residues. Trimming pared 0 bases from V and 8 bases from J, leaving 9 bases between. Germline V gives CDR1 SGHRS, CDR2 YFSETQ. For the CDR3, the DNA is TGCGCCAGCAGCTTGGTGGCGGGGGATTCACCCCTCCACTTT. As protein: CASSLVAGDSPLHF.

For the CDR3, the DNA is TGTGCCAGCAGCTTAGAAAAAGACTTTTCCTACGAGCAGTACTTC. Translating gives CASSLEKDFSYEQYF. The chain carries TRBV7-8 and TRBJ2-7; D is unresolved. This CDR3 has 15 residues. Trimming cost V 1 base and J 1 base, with 11 bases left between them. CDR1 is SGHVS, CDR2 FQNEAQ, per germline.

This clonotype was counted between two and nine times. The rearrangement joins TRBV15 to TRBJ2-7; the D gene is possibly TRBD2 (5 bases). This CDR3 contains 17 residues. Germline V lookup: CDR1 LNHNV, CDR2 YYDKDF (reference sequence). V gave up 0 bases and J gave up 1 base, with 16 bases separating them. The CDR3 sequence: CATSRDRPTTPSYEQYF. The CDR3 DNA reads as TGTGCCACCAGCAGAGATCGCCCGACTACTCCATCCTACGAGCAGTACTTC.

CDR3 nucleotides: TGTGCCAGCAGTTTATCCCCGGGCAGCCCTTTAGTGTTCCAGCATTTT. Translating it yields CASSLSPGSPLVFQHF. V usage is TRBV27 and J usage is TRBJ1-5; no reliable D call. Trimming left V 0 bases short and J 12 bases short, with 21 bases between. CDR1 is MNHEY and CDR2 is SMNVEV in the germline V gene (reference sequence). The CDR3 length is 16 residues.

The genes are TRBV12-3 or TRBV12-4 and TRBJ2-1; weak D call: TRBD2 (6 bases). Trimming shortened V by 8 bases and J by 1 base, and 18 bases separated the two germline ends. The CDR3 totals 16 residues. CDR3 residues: CASGSPGEGSYNEQFF. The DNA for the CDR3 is TGTGCCAGCGGATCGCCGGGAGAAGGGTCCTACAATGAGCAGTTCTTC.

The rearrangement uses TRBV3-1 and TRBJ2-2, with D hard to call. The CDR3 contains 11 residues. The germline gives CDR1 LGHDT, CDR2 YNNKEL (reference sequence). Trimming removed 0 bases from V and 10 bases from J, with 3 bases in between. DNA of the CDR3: TGTGCCAGCAGCCAAGATATGGAGCTGTTTTTT. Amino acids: CASSQDMELFF. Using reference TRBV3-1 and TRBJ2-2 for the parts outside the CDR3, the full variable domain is DTAVSQTPKYLVTQMGNDKSIKCEQNLGHDTMYWYKQDSKKFLKIMFSYNNKELIINETVPNRFSPKSPDKAHLNLHINSLELGDSAVYFCASSQDMELFFGEGSRLTVL.

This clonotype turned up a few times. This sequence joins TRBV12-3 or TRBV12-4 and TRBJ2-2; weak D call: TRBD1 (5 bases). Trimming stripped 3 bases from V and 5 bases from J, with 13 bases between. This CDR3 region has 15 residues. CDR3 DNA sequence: TGTGCCAGCAGTTTTGGGCAGGGAAGGACCGGGGAGCTGTTTTTT. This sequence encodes CASSFGQGRTGELFF.

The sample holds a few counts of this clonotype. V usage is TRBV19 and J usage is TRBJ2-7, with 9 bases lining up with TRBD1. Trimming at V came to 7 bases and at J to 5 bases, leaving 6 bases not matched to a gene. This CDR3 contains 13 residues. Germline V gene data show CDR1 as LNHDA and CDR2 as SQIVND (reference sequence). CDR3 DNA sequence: TGTGCCAGTACGGGACAGGGTATAGACGAGCAGTACTTC. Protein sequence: CASTGQGIDEQYF.

This chain's CDR3 is CASSERTSGEQFF. CDR3 bases: TGTGCCAGCAGTGAACGGACTAGTGGCGAGCAGTTCTTC. V gene TRBV12-3 or TRBV12-4 combines with J gene TRBJ2-1, with 7 bases fitting TRBD2. Trimming at V came to 5 bases and at J to 10 bases, leaving 8 bases not matched to a gene. CDR3 length: 13 residues.

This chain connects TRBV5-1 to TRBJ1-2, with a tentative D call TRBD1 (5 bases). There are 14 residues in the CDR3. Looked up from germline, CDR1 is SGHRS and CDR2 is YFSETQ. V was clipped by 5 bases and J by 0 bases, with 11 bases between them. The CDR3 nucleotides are TGCGCCAGCAGGGAACAGGTTTCTAACTATGGCTACACCTTC. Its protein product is CASREQVSNYGYTF.

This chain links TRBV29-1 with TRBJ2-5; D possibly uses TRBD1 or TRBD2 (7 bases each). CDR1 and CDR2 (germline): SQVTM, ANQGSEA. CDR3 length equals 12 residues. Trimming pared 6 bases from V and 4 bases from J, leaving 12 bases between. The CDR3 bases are TGCAGCGTCCCAGGGGGGGGAGAGACCCAGTACTTC. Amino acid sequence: CSVPGGGETQYF. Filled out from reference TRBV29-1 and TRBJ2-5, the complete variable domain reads SAVISQKPSRDICQRGTSLTIQCQVDSQVTMMFWYRQQPGQSLTLIATANQGSEATYESGFVIDKFPISRPNLTFSTLTVSNMSPEDSSIYLCSVPGGGETQYFGPGTRLLVL.

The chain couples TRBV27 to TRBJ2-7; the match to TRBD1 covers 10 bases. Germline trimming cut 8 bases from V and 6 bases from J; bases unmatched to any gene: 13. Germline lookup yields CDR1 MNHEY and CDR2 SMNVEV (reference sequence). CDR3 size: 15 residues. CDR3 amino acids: CASGTIPGQGTEQYF. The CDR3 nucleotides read TGTGCCAGCGGGACTATCCCGGGACAGGGGACCGAGCAGTACTTC.

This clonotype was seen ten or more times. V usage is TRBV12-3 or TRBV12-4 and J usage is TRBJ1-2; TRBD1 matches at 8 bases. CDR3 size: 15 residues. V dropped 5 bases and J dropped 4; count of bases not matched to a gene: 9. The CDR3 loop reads CASSPRQGRTYGYTF. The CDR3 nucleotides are TGTGCCAGCAGTCCGAGACAGGGGCGGACCTATGGCTACACCTTC.

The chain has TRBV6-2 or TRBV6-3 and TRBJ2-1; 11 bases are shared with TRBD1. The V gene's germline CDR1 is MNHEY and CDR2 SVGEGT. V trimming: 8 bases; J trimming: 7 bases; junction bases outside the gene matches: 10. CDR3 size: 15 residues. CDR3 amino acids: CASRPGQGALNEQFF. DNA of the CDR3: TGTGCCAGCCGGCCCGGACAGGGGGCGCTTAATGAGCAGTTCTTC.